The 31 T cell receptor beta chains in this list originate from one sample, sequenced in a study of blood T cells in healthy people across ages. A second PCR, run for 7 to 11 cycles, used a sample-barcoded 5' primer plus a J-beta primer mix. TCRdb reprocessed the 5' RACE reads with MiXCR, giving one entry per CDR3 protein. The sample has just over 1 million distinct CDR3 sequences, 35% to 50% seen once. Sequenced: blood. These receptor sequences come from a woman aged 60-70 years in good health.

V gene TRBV11-2 combines with J gene TRBJ2-7; D remains ambiguous. CDR3 length equals 15 residues. Trimming removed 3 bases at V and 3 bases at J, with 15 bases between. Germline assignment: CDR1 SGHAT and CDR2 FQNNGV. Here the CDR3 reads CASSFRVPLNYEQYF. The CDR3 DNA reads TGTGCCAGCAGCTTCCGAGTCCCCCTCAACTACGAGCAGTACTTC. Filled out from reference TRBV11-2 and TRBJ2-7, the complete variable domain reads EAGVAQSPRYKIIEKRQSVAFWCNPISGHATLYWYQQILGQGPKLLIQFQNNGVVDDSQLPKDRFSAERLKGVDSTLKIQPAKLEDSAVYLCASSFRVPLNYEQYFGPGTRLTVT.

The CDR3 is CASSVGGWDEQFF. The CDR3 coding sequence is TGTGCCAGCAGTGTAGGGGGCTGGGATGAGCAGTTCTTC. V usage is TRBV27 and J usage is TRBJ2-1; 7 bases are a match to TRBD1. From germline, CDR1 is MNHEY and CDR2 SMNVEV (reference sequence). The CDR3 totals 13 residues. Losses at the gene ends were 5 bases for V and 8 bases for J; bases not matched to a gene: 6.

Written as DNA, the CDR3 is TGTGCCAGCATCGGGGGAATGACTAGCGGCACAGATACGCAGTATTTT. Its translation: CASIGGMTSGTDTQYF. The chain has TRBV6-6 and TRBJ2-3; 8 bases agree with TRBD2. Germline V gene sequence: CDR1 MNHNY, CDR2 SVGAGI (reference sequence). The length of the CDR3 is 16 residues. V was clipped by 7 bases and J by 1 base; unmatched bases: 10.

This clonotype was observed a few times. The chain has TRBV7-3 and TRBJ2-5; tentatively, D is TRBD1 (5 bases). The CDR3 is made up of 14 amino acids. Germline CDR1 SGHTA, CDR2 FQGTGA. Trimming cost V 2 bases and J 8 bases, with 15 bases left between them. CDR3 protein: CASSLFDRRDTQYF. DNA for the CDR3: TGTGCCAGCAGCTTATTCGACAGAAGAGATACCCAGTACTTC.

The V and J genes are TRBV12-3 or TRBV12-4 and TRBJ2-3; 15 nucleotides align to TRBD2. The CDR3 loop spans 17 amino acids. Unmatched junction bases numbered 9, after V lost 6 bases and J lost 5 bases. CDR3 region: CASSRTGLAGGIDTQYF. The DNA for the CDR3 is TGTGCCAGCAGCCGAACAGGACTAGCGGGAGGGATAGATACGCAGTATTTT.

The chain couples TRBV7-9 to TRBJ1-1; the D is unclear. The germline gives CDR1 SEHNR, CDR2 FQNEAQ (reference sequence). With 1 base removed from V and 0 bases from J, the gap between germline ends came to 6 bases. This CDR3 contains 14 residues. The CDR3: CASSLVLMNTEAFF. CDR3 bases: TGTGCCAGCAGCTTAGTGCTCATGAACACTGAAGCTTTCTTT.

Concerning this clonotype itself: Just one base apart from a much larger clone, this may be a read error. This chain joins TRBV7-3 and TRBJ2-5, with D maybe TRBD1 (5 bases). The end of the DNA fits TRBJ2-1 better, so the J call may be wrong. Per germline, CDR1 SGHTA and CDR2 FQGTGA. The CDR3 is made up of 14 amino acids. CDR3 DNA sequence: TGTGCCAGCAGCTCCCTAGGGGCGCAAGAGACCCAGTTCTTC. Amino acids: CASSSLGAQETQFF.

A few counts support this clonotype. The chain carries TRBV7-9 and TRBJ2-1, with 10 nucleotides matching TRBD2. J was trimmed by 0 bases and V by 1 base; bases with no gene match: 9. Per germline, CDR1 SEHNR and CDR2 FQNEAQ (reference sequence). The CDR3 is 19 residues long. The DNA of the CDR3 is TGTGCCAGCAGCTTAGTCGGTAGCGGGAGGCACACCTCCTACAATGAGCAGTTCTTC. Translated, it gives CASSLVGSGRHTSYNEQFF.

This clonotype was picked up a small number of times. The chain has TRBV10-3 and TRBJ2-2; the match to TRBD1 covers 9 bases. This CDR3 has 16 amino acids. Germline V gene sequence: CDR1 ENHRY, CDR2 SYGVKD. Trimming took 7 bases from V and 2 from J; bases not matched to a gene: 8. CDR3 amino acids: CAITMDRGLNTGELFF. The CDR3 nucleotides are TGTGCCATCACTATGGACAGGGGCCTCAACACCGGGGAGCTGTTTTTT.

The V gene is TRBV20-1, the J gene TRBJ2-1; 11 nucleotides agree with TRBD2. This CDR3 comprises 17 residues. V was clipped by 1 base and J by 3 bases; unmatched bases: 8. Germline V CDR1 and CDR2: DFQATT, SNEGSKA (reference sequence). Here the CDR3 DNA reads TGCAGTGCTAGAGCAAAACTAGCGGGAGTTATCTACAATGAGCAGTTCTTC. It encodes CSARAKLAGVIYNEQFF.

The chain carries TRBV29-1 and TRBJ2-5; 10 nucleotides line up with TRBD2. J lost 5 bases, V lost 4 bases, and 16 bases had no gene match. The CDR3 has 17 residues. Germline lookup yields CDR1 SQVTM and CDR2 ANQGSEA. CDR3 residues: CSVVPTSGWQAGETQYF. Here the CDR3 DNA reads TGCAGCGTTGTTCCGACTAGCGGGTGGCAGGCGGGGGAGACCCAGTACTTC.

A remark on this clonotype: A clone one base away is much larger, so this may be a read error. Here the CDR3 reads CASSSSGLGYTF. The CDR3 DNA follows: TGTGCCAGCAGTTCTTCAGGGCTTGGCTACACCTTC. The chain has TRBV12-3 or TRBV12-4 and TRBJ1-2, with D maybe TRBD1 (5 bases). This CDR3 region has 12 residues. Trimming removed 4 bases from V and 7 bases from J, with 10 bases in between.

The chain links TRBV7-9 to TRBJ1-2, with D hard to call. Germline V lookup: CDR1 SEHNR, CDR2 FQNEAQ (reference sequence). The CDR3 loop spans 12 amino acids. V was trimmed by 2 bases and J by 5 bases, leaving 6 bases between them. The CDR3 here is CASSLPPYGYTF. The CDR3 region has the DNA TGTGCCAGCAGCTTACCGCCTTATGGCTACACCTTC.

This CDR3 reads CSASTRRQETQYF. The CDR3 nucleotides are TGCAGTGCTAGCACACGCCGACAAGAGACCCAGTACTTC. The chain couples TRBV20-1 to TRBJ2-5; D not certain. V dropped 3 bases and J dropped 2 bases, with 10 bases sitting between them. The CDR3 is made up of 13 amino acids. CDR1 is DFQATT and CDR2 is SNEGSKA in the germline V gene (reference sequence).

This clonotype was recorded once. The rearrangement uses TRBV27 and TRBJ2-7; 14 bases are shared with TRBD2. The V gene's germline CDR1 is MNHEY and CDR2 SMNVEV (reference sequence). The CDR3 runs 15 residues. J lost 7 bases, V lost 7 bases, and 9 bases had no gene match. In DNA, the CDR3 is TGTGCCAGCAATTCGGGACTAGCGGGAGCGGGTGAGCAGTACTTC. Residues: CASNSGLAGAGEQYF.

The chain carries TRBV5-6 and TRBJ1-2; D remains unclear. The CDR3 consists of 13 residues. Germline V gives CDR1 SGHDT, CDR2 YYEEEE. V was pared by 2 bases and J by 5 bases, with 10 bases between. This CDR3 reads CASSFNRPYGYTF. CDR3 in DNA: TGTGCCAGCAGCTTTAACAGACCTTATGGCTACACCTTC.

This clonotype was detected a few times. The chain links TRBV6-2 or TRBV6-3 to TRBJ1-1, with no clear D. Per germline, CDR1 MNHEY and CDR2 SVGEGT. The CDR3 is 14 amino acids. The germline V and J ends were trimmed by 5 bases and 11 bases, with 21 bases remaining between them. This chain's CDR3 is CASSPPSIRESAFF. The CDR3 DNA reads as TGTGCCAGCAGTCCCCCCTCCATCCGAGAGTCGGCTTTCTTT.

This clonotype was counted a single time. V usage is TRBV20-1 and J usage is TRBJ2-1; tentatively, D is TRBD1 (5 bases). The CDR3 has 13 amino acids. V lost 7 bases to trimming and J lost 2 bases, with 12 bases between them. CDR1 DFQATT and CDR2 SNEGSKA come from the germline V gene (reference sequence). The CDR3 reads CSVSVRAYNEQFF. The DNA for the CDR3 is TGCAGTGTTAGTGTCAGGGCCTACAATGAGCAGTTCTTC.

The chain is built from TRBV7-2 and TRBJ2-7, with 13 nucleotides matching TRBD2. The DNA end favors TRBJ2-5, so the J call may be wrong. The CDR3 runs 17 residues. Germline CDR1 SGHTA, CDR2 FQGNSA. The CDR3 nucleotides are TGTGCCAGCACCTTCTCACCGGGACTAGCGGGACAAGAGACCCAGTACTTC. Its translation is CASTFSPGLAGQETQYF.

The chain links TRBV4-1 to TRBJ2-1; 14 bases are a match to TRBD2. Germline trimming cut 3 bases from V and 7 bases from J; bases unmatched to any gene: 11. The CDR3 spans 18 residues. Germline-derived CDR1 and CDR2 are MGHRA and YSYEKL. In DNA form, the CDR3 reads TGCGCCAGCAGCCAGCTACCGGGACTAGCGGGAGCAAGGAATGAGCAGTTCTTC. Translated: CASSQLPGLAGARNEQFF.

The CDR3 loop reads CASSLVGYTQYF. The DNA of the CDR3 is TGTGCCAGCAGTCTGGTAGGGTATACGCAGTATTTT. The chain carries TRBV27 and TRBJ2-3; no definite D call. The germline V gene encodes CDR1 MNHEY and CDR2 SMNVEV (reference sequence). The CDR3 sequence is 12 residues long. With 5 bases removed from V and 7 bases from J, the gap between germline ends came to 10 bases.

The rearrangement links TRBV6-2 or TRBV6-3 to TRBJ2-7; D unresolved. The V gene's germline CDR1 is MNHEY and CDR2 SVGEGT. CDR3 length: 13 residues. DNA for the CDR3: TGTGCGAACGGCCGGGCCGGCGCTACCGAGCAGTACTTC. It specifies CANGRAGATEQYF.

This chain links TRBV20-1 with TRBJ2-3; D is possibly TRBD1 or TRBD2 (6 bases each). Germline V gene sequence: CDR1 DFQATT, CDR2 SNEGSKA (reference sequence). With 5 bases removed from V and 1 base from J, the gap between germline ends came to 19 bases. The CDR3 contains 16 residues. The CDR3: CSAQYRGERGTDTQYF. CDR3 coding DNA: TGCAGTGCTCAATATAGGGGGGAACGAGGCACAGATACGCAGTATTTT.

This clonotype was counted ten times or more. The rearrangement joins TRBV15 to TRBJ2-7; perhaps TRBD2 as D (5 bases). Between the trimmed V and J ends, which lost 0 bases and 3 bases, there was a span of 12 bases. This CDR3 comprises 15 residues. The germline V gene has CDR1 LNHNV and CDR2 YYDKDF (reference sequence). CDR3: CATSRDPPGVYEQYF. The CDR3, as DNA: TGTGCCACCAGCAGAGATCCCCCCGGGGTCTACGAGCAGTACTTC. The full variable domain, its missing parts supplied by reference TRBV15 and TRBJ2-7, is DAMVIQNPRYQVTQFGKPVTLSCSQTLNHNVMYWYQQKSSQAPKLLFHYYDKDFNNEADTPDNFQSRRPNTSFCFLDIRSPGLGDTAMYLCATSRDPPGVYEQYFGPGTRLTVT.

This clonotype was counted only a few times. The chain recombines TRBV5-6 with TRBJ1-2, with TRBD1 identical over 8 bases. This CDR3 comprises 13 residues. The V and J ends lost 6 bases and 4 bases, in that order; junction bases with no gene match: 5. Germline lookup yields CDR1 SGHDT and CDR2 YYEEEE. The DNA of the CDR3 is TGTGCCAGCACAGAACAGGGGGTCTATGGCTACACCTTC. It specifies CASTEQGVYGYTF.

The rearrangement uses TRBV14 and TRBJ2-5; D is unclear. V gave up 0 bases and J gave up 11 bases, with 16 bases separating them. The CDR3 has 14 amino acids. In germline, CDR1 is SGHDN, CDR2 FVKESK. For the CDR3, the DNA is TGTGCCAGCAGCCAAGAGAGTTTGTTTGGTGAGCAGTACTTC. Its protein is CASSQESLFGEQYF.

This clonotype was observed a single time. V is TRBV19 and J is TRBJ2-7; 11 bases are a match to TRBD1. Looked up from germline, CDR1 is LNHDA and CDR2 is SQIVND (reference sequence). The V and J ends lost 3 bases and 2 bases, in that order; junction bases with no gene match: 6. This CDR3 has 16 amino acids. CDR3 DNA: TGTGCCAGTAGTATGGGTCCGGGACAGGGGGCCTACGAGCAGTACTTC. As protein: CASSMGPGQGAYEQYF.

This clonotype was found a few times. This chain links TRBV5-5 with TRBJ2-3; D is unresolved. V lost 1 base and J 4 bases, leaving 7 bases between the germline ends. Germline V gives CDR1 SGHKS, CDR2 YYEKEE (reference sequence). This CDR3 has 13 amino acids. CDR3 sequence (DNA): TGTGCCAGCAGCTTGTTGTCCCCAGATACGCAGTATTTT. As protein: CASSLLSPDTQYF.

This clonotype appeared a single time. This chain uses TRBV20-1 with TRBJ2-1; D might be TRBD2 (5 bases). This CDR3 comprises 13 residues. The germline V gene encodes CDR1 DFQATT and CDR2 SNEGSKA (reference sequence). CDR3: CNTRPSTINEQFF. The CDR3 DNA is TGCAACACAAGGCCTAGCACGATTAATGAGCAGTTCTTC.

On this clonotype itself: At one of its ends the junction is not consistent with the germline gene, which may arise from a read error. The chain is built from TRBV20-1 and TRBJ2-3; 11 positions agree with TRBD2. The CDR3 covers 16 residues. Germline-derived CDR1 and CDR2 are DFQATT and SNEGSKA (reference sequence). CDR3 in amino acids: CSTRPLLAGAGDTQYF. CDR3 nucleotides: TGCAGTACTAGACCGCTACTAGCGGGAGCTGGAGATACGCAGTATTTT.

This clonotype was recorded a few times. J is TRBJ2-5 and V is TRBV5-1; D uncertain. The germline V gene has CDR1 SGHRS and CDR2 YFSETQ. Trimming removed 0 bases at V and 1 base at J, with 7 bases between. CDR3 length: 14 residues. CDR3 amino acids: CASSLADPQETQYF. The CDR3 bases are TGCGCCAGCAGCTTGGCGGACCCCCAAGAGACCCAGTACTTC. Full variable domain (missing parts from reference TRBV5-1 and TRBJ2-5): KAGVTQTPRYLIKTRGQQVTLSCSPISGHRSVSWYQQTPGQGLQFLFEYFSETQRNKGNFPGRFSGRQFSNSRSEMNVSTLELGDSALYLCASSLADPQETQYFGPGTRLLVL.